The 14 T cell receptor beta chains given below trace back to one sample, sequenced in a study of blood T cells in healthy people across ages. The authors ran a second PCR of about 6 to 11 cycles using a sample-barcoded 5' primer and a J-beta primer mix. TCRdb re-analysed the 5' RACE reads in MiXCR, keeping a single row per CDR3 protein. The repertoire consists of 1.5 million to 2 million distinct CDR3 sequences, with around 35% occurring once and the leading ten covering approximately 10%. Material: blood. The origin of the receptors is a woman in her twenties or thirties in good health.

About this clonotype: The junction does not match germline at one end; this may be a read error. The CDR3 bases are TGCGCCACCAGCGGGTTAATCGGGACTCCGGAGACCCAGTACTTC. It codes for CATSGLIGTPETQYF. This chain links TRBV15 with TRBJ2-5; possibly TRBD2 for D (6 bases). The CDR3 spans 15 residues. The V gene's germline CDR1 is LNHNV and CDR2 YYDKDF (reference sequence).

This clonotype was observed a handful of times. This rearrangement joins TRBV4-1 to TRBJ1-2, with D maybe TRBD1 (6 bases). Germline CDR1 and CDR2: MGHRA and YSYEKL. The V end lost 0 bases, the J end lost 3 bases, and 11 bases lay between the germline ends. This CDR3 is 15 amino acids long. The CDR3 region has the DNA TGCGCCAGCAGCCAAGATCCGGGGGGCTACTATGGCTACACCTTC. Translation gives CASSQDPGGYYGYTF.

The chain links TRBV7-2 to TRBJ1-1, with 9 positions matching TRBD1. V lost 5 bases to trimming and J lost 10 bases; unmatched junction nucleotides: 8. CDR3 length: 13 residues. CDR1 is SGHTA and CDR2 is FQGNSA in the germline V gene. DNA for the CDR3: TGTGCCAGCAGCCCGGGACAGGGAAGAGGAGCTTTCTTT. Protein: CASSPGQGRGAFF.

A note on this clonotype: This could be a read error, since a much larger clone is one nucleotide away. This chain joins TRBV15 and TRBJ2-1; 10 bases align to TRBD1. The CDR3 loop spans 15 amino acids. Germline CDR1 and CDR2: LNHNV and YYDKDF (reference sequence). The CDR3 region is CVTSREGQGRNEQFF. The CDR3 nucleotides read TGTGTCACCAGCAGAGAGGGACAGGGGCGGAATGAGCAGTTCTTC.

With regard to this clonotype: The conserved phenylalanine or tryptophan is not found at the CDR3 terminus, so this likely reflects a read error. This chain links TRBV5-6 with TRBJ2-1, with 12 bases lining up with TRBD2. The V segment lost 0 bases and the J segment 3 bases; nucleotides outside the gene matches: 1. The CDR3 is 16 amino acids. CDR1 is SGHDT and CDR2 is YYEEEE in the germline V gene. The CDR3 here is CASSLASGGVYNEQFV. The DNA of the CDR3 is TGTGCCAGCAGCTTGGCTAGCGGGGGGGTCTACAATGAGCAGTTCGTC.

This clonotype was seen more than once but under ten times. This chain connects TRBV6-1 to TRBJ2-7, with D perhaps TRBD1 (6 bases). This CDR3 is built from 16 residues. The germline gives CDR1 MNHNS, CDR2 SASEGT. Between the trimmed V and J ends, which lost 0 bases and 3 bases, there was a span of 15 bases. In nucleotides, the CDR3 is TGTGCCAGCAGTGAAGCGGACTCCGGGACACTCTACGAGCAGTACTTC. It specifies CASSEADSGTLYEQYF.

The chain recombines TRBV18 with TRBJ2-7; 10 bases agree with TRBD1. With 9 bases clipped from V and 4 bases from J, the junction kept 9 bases outside the gene matches. Looked up from germline, CDR1 is KGHSH and CDR2 is LQKENI. This CDR3 spans 14 amino acids. The CDR3 loop is CASGTGTGVYEQYF. For the CDR3, the DNA is TGTGCCAGTGGGACCGGGACAGGGGTTTACGAGCAGTACTTC.

This clonotype appeared a few times. The chain joins TRBV5-6 to TRBJ2-7; D is uncertain. The germline V gene has CDR1 SGHDT and CDR2 YYEEEE. This CDR3 spans 14 amino acids. The V and J ends lost 0 bases and 3 bases respectively, with 10 bases between them. CDR3 in amino acids: CASSLGPPGYEQYF. CDR3 in DNA: TGTGCCAGCAGCTTGGGGCCCCCCGGCTACGAGCAGTACTTC.

The CDR3 sequence: CASSWGRQGQTQYF. For the CDR3, the DNA is TGTGCCAGCAGTTGGGGGCGACAGGGGCAGACCCAGTACTTC. V and J are TRBV6-5 and TRBJ2-5; 8 bases fit TRBD1. This CDR3 has 14 amino acids. The germline CDR1 and CDR2 sequences are MNHEY and SVGAGI. V trimming: 4 bases; J trimming: 6 bases; junction bases outside the gene matches: 7.

The chain is built from TRBV12-3 or TRBV12-4 and TRBJ1-2; D gene unclear. This CDR3 comprises 14 residues. V dropped 6 bases and J dropped 4 bases, with 15 bases sitting between them. The CDR3 loop is CASRFIPGVYGYTF. CDR3 DNA: TGTGCCAGCAGGTTTATCCCCGGGGTCTATGGCTACACCTTC.

This clonotype occurred a few times. The DNA for the CDR3 is TGTGCCTGGAGCCCCAGCCTAGGAGGCTACACCTTC. Translation gives CAWSPSLGGYTF. The V call is TRBV30, the J call TRBJ1-2; D gene unclear. V lost 3 bases to trimming and J lost 8 bases, with 13 bases between them. CDR1 and CDR2 from the germline V gene are GTSNPN and SVGIG (reference sequence). The CDR3 is made up of 12 amino acids.

The chain recombines TRBV5-5 with TRBJ1-5, with 8 bases aligning to TRBD1. Germline CDR1 reads SGHKS; CDR2 reads YYEKEE (reference sequence). With 5 bases clipped from V and 3 bases from J, the junction kept 10 bases outside the gene matches. This CDR3 spans 16 amino acids. CDR3 region: CASSMDRESVNQPQHF. Written as DNA, the CDR3 is TGTGCCAGCAGTATGGACAGGGAAAGTGTCAATCAGCCCCAGCATTTT.

The rearrangement joins TRBV24-1 to TRBJ1-2; 8 bases line up with TRBD1. CDR3 length: 15 amino acids. With 4 bases clipped from V and 4 bases from J, the junction kept 7 bases outside the gene matches. CDR1 KGHDR and CDR2 SFDVKD come from the germline V gene. CDR3 bases: TGTGCCACCAGTGAGCGGACAGGGAGAGGCTATGGCTACACCTTC. Residues: CATSERTGRGYGYTF.

Note on this clonotype: Lacking the conserved final phenylalanine or tryptophan, this CDR3 likely reflects a read error. CDR3: CASSQAGRDNGYTS. Written as DNA, the CDR3 is TGTGCCAGCAGCCAAGCCGGGCGGGACAATGGCTACACCTCC. The chain uses TRBV3-1 and TRBJ1-2; perhaps TRBD1 as D (6 bases). Germline V gives CDR1 LGHDT, CDR2 YNNKEL (reference sequence). V lost 1 base to trimming and J lost 6 bases, with 12 bases between them. The length of the CDR3 is 14 residues.